Listed here is a single T cell receptor (beta chain). What it binds is not known. Some clones are missing from TCRdb's copy, which holds only in-frame ones; the method was immunoSEQ multiplex PCR. The sample holds nearly 2 million clones, approximately 95% seen once. CDR1 is MDHEN and CDR2 is SYDVKM in the germline V gene. This CDR3 is built from 18 residues. The V gene end was trimmed by 5 bases and the J gene end by 5 bases; junction bases not matched to a gene: 17. CD8 cells regarded as naive lacked CD45RO, were positively chosen for CCR7, and omitted terminally differentiated effector memory CD45RA+ cells. This entry belongs to a study of shared clonotypes between healthy human individuals. Turning to the study itself: The donor group consisted of a couple of women and a few men, aged 18 to 49. Study-level findings and limits: A limitation of the genetic and exposure-history diversity represented arose from few donors. In contrast to clonotypes shared by all four donors, non-shared clonotypes had lower generation probabilities. Researchers sampled only blood; tissue repertoires likely differ.

The V gene is TRBV28, the J gene TRBJ2-5; 10 positions match TRBD2. Material: naive CD8+ T cells sorted from blood. The sequence was obtained from a young man in good health. The CDR3 here is CASSTRKEVAGGSETQYF. DNA for the CDR3: TGTGCCAGCAGTACCAGAAAAGAAGTAGCGGGGGGTTCTGAGACCCAGTACTTC.